The 5 T cell receptor beta chains below come from one sample, sequenced in a study of graft-versus-host responses after intestinal transplantation. Data came from immunoSEQ multiplex PCR; TCRdb stores just in-frame clones and leaves some out. The sample lists 35,000 to 40,000 clones; around 94% were seen once. Here the sequenced sample was PBMCs, taken 16 days after intestinal transplant. These receptors came from a human patient who received an intestinal transplant, so some T cells may come from the graft donor.

The genes are TRBV19 and TRBJ1-5; D is uncertain. The germline V gene encodes CDR1 LNHDA and CDR2 SQIVND (reference sequence). The CDR3 extends over 14 amino acids. Deletions cut 3 bases from V and 2 bases from J, with 8 bases between. The CDR3 loop reads CASSIGVRNQPQHF. CDR3 DNA sequence: TGTGCCAGTAGTATTGGGGTGCGCAATCAGCCCCAGCATTTT.

The V gene is TRBV28, the J gene TRBJ1-3; perhaps TRBD1 as D (6 bases). Trimming shortened V by 7 bases and J by 4 bases, and 14 bases separated the two germline ends. The CDR3 spans 14 residues. The germline V gene encodes CDR1 MDHEN and CDR2 SYDVKM. CDR3 protein: CASIETGAGNTIYF. The CDR3 nucleotides are TGTGCCAGCATCGAGACAGGAGCCGGAAACACCATATATTTT.

The chain couples TRBV6-5 to TRBJ2-7; D not certain. The V end lost 6 bases, the J end lost 2 bases, and 11 bases lay between the germline ends. Germline V CDR1 and CDR2: MNHEY, SVGAGI. The CDR3 is made up of 13 amino acids. The CDR3 bases are TGTGCCAGCAGCCTCTCCAGGACCTACGAGCAGTACTTC. Translation: CASSLSRTYEQYF.

This clone is a singleton in its sample. The CDR3: CASSFPGSGRAEVQYF. The CDR3 DNA reads as TGTGCCAGCAGCTTCCCGGGTAGCGGGAGGGCCGAGGTCCAGTACTTC. The J gene is TRBJ2-5, the V gene TRBV11-2; 11 nucleotides match TRBD2. CDR3 length: 16 amino acids. Germline V gives CDR1 SGHAT, CDR2 FQNNGV. V lost 3 bases, J lost 10 bases, and 13 bases stayed unmatched.

The CDR3 here is CASSVEGGLGNEQFF. DNA for the CDR3: TGTGCCAGCAGCGTAGAAGGCGGGTTGGGCAATGAGCAGTTCTTC. This chain connects TRBV9 to TRBJ2-1; possible D gene TRBD2, 5 bases. Germline lookup yields CDR1 SGDLS and CDR2 YYNGEE. V lost 0 bases and J 6 bases, leaving 13 bases between the germline ends. The CDR3 contains 15 residues.